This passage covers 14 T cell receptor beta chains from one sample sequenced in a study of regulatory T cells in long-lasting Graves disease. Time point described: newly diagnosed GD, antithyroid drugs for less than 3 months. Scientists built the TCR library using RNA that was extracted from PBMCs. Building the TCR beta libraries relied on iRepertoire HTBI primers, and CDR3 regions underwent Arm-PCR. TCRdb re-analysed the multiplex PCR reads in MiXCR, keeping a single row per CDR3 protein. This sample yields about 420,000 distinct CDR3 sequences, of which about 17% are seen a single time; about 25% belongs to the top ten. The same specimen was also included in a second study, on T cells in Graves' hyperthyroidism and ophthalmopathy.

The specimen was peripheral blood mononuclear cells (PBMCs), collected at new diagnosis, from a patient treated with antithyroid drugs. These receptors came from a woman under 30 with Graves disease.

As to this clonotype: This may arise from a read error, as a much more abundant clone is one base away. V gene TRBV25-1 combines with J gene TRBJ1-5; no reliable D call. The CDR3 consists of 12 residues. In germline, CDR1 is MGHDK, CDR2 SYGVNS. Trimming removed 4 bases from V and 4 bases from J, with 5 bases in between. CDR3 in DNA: TGTGCCAGCAGTGTAGGGAATCAGCCCCAGCATTTT. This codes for CASSVGNQPQHF.

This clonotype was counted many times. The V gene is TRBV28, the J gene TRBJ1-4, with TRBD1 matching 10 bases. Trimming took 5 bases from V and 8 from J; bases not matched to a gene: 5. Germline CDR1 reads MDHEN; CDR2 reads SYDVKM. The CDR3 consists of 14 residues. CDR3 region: CASSQRTGGEKLFF. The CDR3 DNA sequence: TGTGCCAGCAGTCAACGGACAGGGGGAGAAAAACTGTTTTTT. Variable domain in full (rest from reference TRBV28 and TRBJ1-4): DVKVTQSSRYLVKRTGEKVFLECVQDMDHENMFWYRQDPGLGLRLIYFSYDVKMKEKGDIPEGYSVSREKKERFSLILESASTNQTSMYLCASSQRTGGEKLFFGSGTQLSVL.

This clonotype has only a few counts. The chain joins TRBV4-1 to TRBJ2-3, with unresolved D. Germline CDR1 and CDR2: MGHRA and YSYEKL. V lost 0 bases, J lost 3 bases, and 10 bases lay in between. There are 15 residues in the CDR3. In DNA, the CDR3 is TGCGCCAGCAGCCAAGAGTATAAGGAGACAGATACGCAGTATTTT. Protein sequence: CASSQEYKETDTQYF.

As DNA, the CDR3 is TGTGCCAGCAGCTTATATGGGGACAGGGGGCTTGGGGAGCAGTTCTTC. It translates to CASSLYGDRGLGEQFF. The chain combines TRBV7-6 with TRBJ2-3; 12 nucleotides line up with TRBD1. The end of the DNA is better explained by TRBJ2-1, so the J call may be wrong. The CDR3 runs to 16 residues. CDR1 is SGHVS and CDR2 is FNYEAQ in the germline V gene.

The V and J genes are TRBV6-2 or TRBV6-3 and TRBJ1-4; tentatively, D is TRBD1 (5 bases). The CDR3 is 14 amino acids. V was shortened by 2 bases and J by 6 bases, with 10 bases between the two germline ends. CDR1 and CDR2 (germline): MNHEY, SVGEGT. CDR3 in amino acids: CASSYPPGDEKLFF. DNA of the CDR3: TGTGCCAGCAGTTACCCCCCGGGGGATGAAAAACTGTTTTTT.

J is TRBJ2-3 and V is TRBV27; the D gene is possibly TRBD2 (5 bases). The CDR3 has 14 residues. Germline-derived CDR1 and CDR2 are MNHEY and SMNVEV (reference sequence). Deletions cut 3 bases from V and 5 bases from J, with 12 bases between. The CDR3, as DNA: TGTGCCAGCAGTTTGAGGGCCCGCGGAGATACGCAGTATTTT. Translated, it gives CASSLRARGDTQYF.

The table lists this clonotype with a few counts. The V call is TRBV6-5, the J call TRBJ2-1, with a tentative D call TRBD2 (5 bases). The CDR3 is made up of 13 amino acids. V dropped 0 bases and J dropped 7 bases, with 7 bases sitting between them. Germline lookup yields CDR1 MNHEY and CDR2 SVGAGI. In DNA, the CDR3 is TGTGCCAGCAGTTACTCTTGGGAGAATGAGCAGTTCTTC. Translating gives CASSYSWENEQFF.

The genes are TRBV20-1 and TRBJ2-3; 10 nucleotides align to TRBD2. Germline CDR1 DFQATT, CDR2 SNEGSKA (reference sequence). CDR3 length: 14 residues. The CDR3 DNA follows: TGCAGCCGGCGGACTAGCGGCTACACAGATACGCAGTATTTT. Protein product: CSRRTSGYTDTQYF.

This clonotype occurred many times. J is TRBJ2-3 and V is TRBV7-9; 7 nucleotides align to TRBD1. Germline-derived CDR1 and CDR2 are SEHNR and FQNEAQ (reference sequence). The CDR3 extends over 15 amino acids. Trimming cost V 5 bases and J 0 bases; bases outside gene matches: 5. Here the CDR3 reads CASSPQGVSTDTQYF. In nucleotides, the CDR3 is TGTGCCAGCAGCCCCCAGGGGGTAAGCACAGATACGCAGTATTTT.

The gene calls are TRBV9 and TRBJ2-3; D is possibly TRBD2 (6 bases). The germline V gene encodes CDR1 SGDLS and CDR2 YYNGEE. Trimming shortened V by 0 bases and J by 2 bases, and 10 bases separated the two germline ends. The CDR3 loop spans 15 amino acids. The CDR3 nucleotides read TGTGCCAGCAGCGTAGCTAGCGAACACACAGATACGCAGTATTTT. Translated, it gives CASSVASEHTDTQYF.

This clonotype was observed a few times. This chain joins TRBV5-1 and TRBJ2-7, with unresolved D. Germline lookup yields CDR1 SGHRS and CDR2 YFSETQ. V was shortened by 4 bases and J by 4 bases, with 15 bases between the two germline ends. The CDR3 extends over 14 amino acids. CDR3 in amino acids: CASSPGEMGYEQYF. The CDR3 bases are TGCGCCAGCAGCCCTGGGGAAATGGGGTACGAGCAGTACTTC.

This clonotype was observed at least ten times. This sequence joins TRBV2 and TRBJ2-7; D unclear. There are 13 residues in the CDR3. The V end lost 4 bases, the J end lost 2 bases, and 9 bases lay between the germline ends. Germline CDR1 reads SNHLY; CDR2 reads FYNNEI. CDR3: CASSVPGTYEQYF. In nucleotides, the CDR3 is TGTGCCAGCAGTGTCCCTGGGACCTACGAGCAGTACTTC.

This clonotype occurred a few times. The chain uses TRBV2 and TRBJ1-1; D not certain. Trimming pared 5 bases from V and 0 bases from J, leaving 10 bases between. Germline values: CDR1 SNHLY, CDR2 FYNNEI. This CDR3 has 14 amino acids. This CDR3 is CASSPTLMNTEAFF. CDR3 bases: TGTGCCAGCAGTCCCACCCTGATGAACACTGAAGCTTTCTTT.

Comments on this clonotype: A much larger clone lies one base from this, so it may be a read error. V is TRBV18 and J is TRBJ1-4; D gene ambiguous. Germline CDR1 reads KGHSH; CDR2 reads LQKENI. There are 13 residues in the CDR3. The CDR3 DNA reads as TGTGCCAGCTCACCGCAGGAGAATGAAAGACTGTTTTTT. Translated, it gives CASSPQENERLFF.